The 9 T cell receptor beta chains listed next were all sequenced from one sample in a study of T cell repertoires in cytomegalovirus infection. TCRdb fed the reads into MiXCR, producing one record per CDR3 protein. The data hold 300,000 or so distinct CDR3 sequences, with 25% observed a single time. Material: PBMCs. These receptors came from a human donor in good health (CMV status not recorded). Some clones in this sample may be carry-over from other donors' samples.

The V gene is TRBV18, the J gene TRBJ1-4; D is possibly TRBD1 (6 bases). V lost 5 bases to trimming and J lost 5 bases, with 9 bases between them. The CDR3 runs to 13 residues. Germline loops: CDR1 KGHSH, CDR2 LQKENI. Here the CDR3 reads CASSGGVNEKLFF. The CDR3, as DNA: TGTGCCAGCTCAGGGGGCGTGAATGAAAAACTGTTTTTT.

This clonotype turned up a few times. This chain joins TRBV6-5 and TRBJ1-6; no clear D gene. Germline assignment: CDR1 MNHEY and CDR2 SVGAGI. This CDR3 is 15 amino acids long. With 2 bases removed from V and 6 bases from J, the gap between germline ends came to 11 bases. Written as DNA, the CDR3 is TGTGCCAGCAGTTACGACTGGACTGCTAATTCACCCCTCCACTTT. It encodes CASSYDWTANSPLHF.

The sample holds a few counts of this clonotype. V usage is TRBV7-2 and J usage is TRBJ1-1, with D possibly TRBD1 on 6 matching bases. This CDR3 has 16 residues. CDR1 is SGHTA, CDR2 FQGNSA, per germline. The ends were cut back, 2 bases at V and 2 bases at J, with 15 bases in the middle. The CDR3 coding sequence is TGTGCCAGCAGCTTAAGGGGGGGCGGAGGTAACACTGAAGCTTTCTTT. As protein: CASSLRGGGGNTEAFF.

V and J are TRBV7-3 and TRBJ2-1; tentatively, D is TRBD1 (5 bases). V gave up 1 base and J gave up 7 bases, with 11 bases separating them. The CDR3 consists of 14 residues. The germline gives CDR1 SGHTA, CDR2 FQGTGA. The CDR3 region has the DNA TGTGCCAGCAGCTTAATTGCAGGGAAAAATGAGCAGTTCTTC. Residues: CASSLIAGKNEQFF.

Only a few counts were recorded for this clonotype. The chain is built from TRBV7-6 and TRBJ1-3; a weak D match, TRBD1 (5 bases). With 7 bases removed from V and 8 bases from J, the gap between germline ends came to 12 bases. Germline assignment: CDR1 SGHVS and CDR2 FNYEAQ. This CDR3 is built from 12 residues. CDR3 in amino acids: CASTGRGHTIYF. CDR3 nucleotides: TGTGCCAGCACCGGGAGGGGACACACCATATATTTT. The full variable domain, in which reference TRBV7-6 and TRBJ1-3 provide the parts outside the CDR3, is GAGVSQSPRYKVTKRGQDVALRCDPISGHVSLYWYRQALGQGPEFLTYFNYEAQQDKSGLPNDRFSAERPEGSISTLTIQRTEQRDSAMYRCASTGRGHTIYFGEGSWLTVV.

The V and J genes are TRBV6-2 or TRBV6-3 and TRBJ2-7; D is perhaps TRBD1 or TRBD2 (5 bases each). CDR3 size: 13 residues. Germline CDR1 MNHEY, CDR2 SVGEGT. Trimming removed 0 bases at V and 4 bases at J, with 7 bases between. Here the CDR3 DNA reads TGTGCCAGCAGTTACTCGGGGGTTTACGAGCAGTACTTC. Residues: CASSYSGVYEQYF.

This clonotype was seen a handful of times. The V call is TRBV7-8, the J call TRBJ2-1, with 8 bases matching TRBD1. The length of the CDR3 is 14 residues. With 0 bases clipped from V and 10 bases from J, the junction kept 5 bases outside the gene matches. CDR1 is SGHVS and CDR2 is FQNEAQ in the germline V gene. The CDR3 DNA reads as TGTGCCAGCAGCTTAGCGCAGGGGGCAAGGGAGCAGTTCTTC. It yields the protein CASSLAQGAREQFF.

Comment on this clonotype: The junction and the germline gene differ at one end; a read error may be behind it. CDR3 nucleotides: TGTGCCAGCAGCTTAGGTTTTAGCAATCAGCCCCAGCAGTTT. Translating gives CASSLGFSNQPQQF. V is TRBV7-2 and J is TRBJ1-5; D gene uncertain. CDR3 length: 14 amino acids. The germline V gene has CDR1 SGHTA and CDR2 FQGNSA.

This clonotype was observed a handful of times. CDR3 protein: CSGKTNSYEQYF. As DNA, the CDR3 is TGCAGTGGGAAGACTAACTCCTACGAGCAGTACTTC. The V call is TRBV20-1, the J call TRBJ2-7; maybe TRBD2 (5 bases). The CDR3 extends over 12 amino acids. Trimming took off 7 bases at V and 0 bases at J, with 10 bases between the two ends. CDR1 is DFQATT and CDR2 is SNEGSKA in the germline V gene (reference sequence).